This is a list of T cell receptor beta chains from one sample in a study of cytomegalovirus exposure and HLA in healthy donors. Sequencing was performed with immunoSEQ multiplex PCR; in TCRdb, only in-frame clones are kept and a portion is missing. The table has approximately 51,000 clones, around 81% seen once; the top ten hold 2% to 3%. Sequenced: PBMCs. Receptors originate from a boy aged 5 to 17 in good health and CMV-seropositive. Both conserved end residues are part of each CDR3. Each record gives: CDR3 length, D gene, clone size, J gene, V gene, CDR3 DNA, CDR3 protein. The D gene is left open where the match is weak. A row's size may be missing; if present it is once, few, many or a size class.

13,TRBD1,few,TRBJ1-1,TRBV6-1,TGTGCCAGCAGTGAAAGGGACAGCACTGAAGCTTTCTTT,CASSERDSTEAFF
13,TRBD1,-,TRBJ1-4,TRBV5-6,TGTGCCAGCAGCCGGACAGGAAATGAAAAACTGTTTTTT,CASSRTGNEKLFF
14,TRBD1,few,TRBJ1-1,TRBV10-2,TGCGCCAGCAGTGAGTCGTTGGGACAGCCTGAAGCTTTCTTT,CASSESLGQPEAFF
15,TRBD2,-,TRBJ2-3,TRBV7-2,TGTGCCAGCAGCCTCCTAGCGGGGGCGGGAGATACGCAGTATTTT,CASSLLAGAGDTQYF
14,TRBD1,once,TRBJ2-7,TRBV27,TGTGCCAGCAGTTTGGGACAGGCCTCCTACGAGCAGTACTTC,CASSLGQASYEQYF
15,TRBD2,-,TRBJ2-5,TRBV5-4,TGTGCCAGCAGTCGCGGACTAGCGGGGGAAGAGACCCAGTACTTC,CASSRGLAGEETQYF
13,TRBD2,few,TRBJ2-5,TRBV2,TGTGCCAGTCAAGCGGGGGGTTGGGAGACCCAGTACTTC,CASQAGGWETQYF
14,-,-,TRBJ2-5,TRBV19,TGTGCCAGTAGTATGGCAGGGAGGATGGAGACCCAGTACTTC,CASSMAGRMETQYF
17,TRBD1,-,TRBJ2-1,TRBV7-8,TGTGCCAGCAGCTCCTACCGACAGGGCCTCACATACAATGAGCAGTTCTTC,CASSSYRQGLTYNEQFF
13,-,-,TRBJ2-7,TRBV7-8,TGTGCCAGCAGCTTAGACCGGACTTACGAGCAGTACTTC,CASSLDRTYEQYF
14,TRBD1,-,TRBJ1-1,TRBV6-4,TGTGCCAGCAGAAGGGACAGGGGGAACACTGAAGCTTTCTTT,CASRRDRGNTEAFF
11,-,-,TRBJ1-1,TRBV6-6,TGTGCCAGCGGGCGGAACACTGAAGCTTTCTTT,CASGRNTEAFF
12,-,-,TRBJ2-3,TRBV11-2,TGTGCCAGCAGCTTAGTACTTGATACGCAGTATTTT,CASSLVLDTQYF
15,TRBD1,-,TRBJ1-3,TRBV5-1,TGCGCCAGCAGCCGACCGGGACAGGGGGATAGTACCATATATTTT,CASSRPGQGDSTIYF
16,-,-,TRBJ1-1,TRBV19,TGTGCCAGTACCACTCGACGGGGAGGGGGGGCCACTGAAGCTTTCTTT,CASTTRRGGGATEAFF
21,TRBD1,-,TRBJ1-5,TRBV6-8,TGTGCCAGCGGGATGGGTCGAAAGTCACGGACAGGGGATCTGGGCAATCAGCCCCAGCATTTT,CASGMGRKSRTGDLGNQPQHF
15,-,-,TRBJ2-1,TRBV5-1,TGCGCCAGCAGCTTGGGCGGGATGTCCTACAATGAGCAGTTCTTC,CASSLGGMSYNEQFF
16,TRBD2,few,TRBJ2-3,TRBV11-2,TGTGCCAGCAGCCGCTCGGGGGGAGGGGACGGGGATACGCAGTATTTT,CASSRSGGGDGDTQYF
13,-,-,TRBJ2-7,TRBV7-9,TGTGCCAGCAGCTTGGACAGTACCTACGAGCAGTACTTC,CASSLDSTYEQYF
15,-,-,TRBJ2-3,TRBV7-8,TGTGCCAGCAGCTTAGCGGTAGGGAGAGCAGATACGCAGTATTTT,CASSLAVGRADTQYF
16,-,-,TRBJ2-2,TRBV4-2,TGTGCCAGCAGCCAAGAAGATGGTAGCCCGGCCGGGGAGCTGTTTTTT,CASSQEDGSPAGELFF
15,-,-,TRBJ1-3,TRBV29-1,TGCAGCGTTGGGTTCCCGGGAGGCTCTGGAAACACCATATATTTT,CSVGFPGGSGNTIYF
19,-,-,TRBJ1-5,TRBV21-1,TGTGCCAGCAGCGTATCAGACAGGGAGTTCGGTCATAGCAATCAGCCCCAGCATTTT,CASSVSDREFGHSNQPQHF
16,TRBD1,-,TRBJ1-1,TRBV29-1,TGCAGCGCTCCGGGACAGGGGTTTTGGGGGGACACTGAAGCTTTCTTT,CSAPGQGFWGDTEAFF
11,-,once,TRBJ2-2,TRBV5-1,TGCGCCAGCAGCTCGGGGGGGGAGCTGTTTTTT,CASSSGGELFF
13,-,-,TRBJ2-5,TRBV5-1,TGCGCCAGCAGCCCCTCCGTTCGAGAGACCCAGTACTTC,CASSPSVRETQYF
15,-,-,TRBJ2-7,TRBV5-4,TGTGCCAGGGGACACTGGGTTGACCCGGAATACGAGCAGTACTTC,CARGHWVDPEYEQYF
14,TRBD2,-,TRBJ2-1,TRBV6-1,TGTGCCAGCAGTCGGGCGGGGGTACTCAATGAGCAGTTCTTC,CASSRAGVLNEQFF